These 17 T cell receptor beta chains were sequenced from one sample in a study of shared clonotypes between healthy human individuals. Produced via immunoSEQ multiplex PCR; TCRdb's table is partial and in-frame only. This repertoire shows under 2,500,000 clones, 95% found once; its top ten account for approximately 0.13%. The sequenced material came from naive CD4+ T cells sorted from blood. Subset: CD45RA+ positively selected. Source of these receptors: a man between 18 and 29 years old in good health.

V and J are TRBV10-3 and TRBJ1-4; D remains ambiguous. This CDR3 has 15 amino acids. Germline V lookup: CDR1 ENHRY, CDR2 SYGVKD. V was trimmed by 2 bases and J by 8 bases, leaving 15 bases between them. The CDR3: CAISEGPNEGEKLFF. The CDR3 coding sequence is TGTGCCATCAGTGAGGGACCGAACGAAGGAGAAAAACTGTTTTTT.

A note on this clone: A junction end diverges from the germline sequence, so it may reflect a read error. J is TRBJ1-6 and V is TRBV7-7; 7 positions agree with TRBD1. The CDR3 has 13 residues. CDR1 and CDR2 from the germline V gene are SSHAT and FNYEAQ (reference sequence). Written as DNA, the CDR3 is TGTGCTAGCAGCTCTGACAGGGATTCACCCCTCCACTTT. This codes for CASSSDRDSPLHF.

The chain employs TRBV21-1 and TRBJ2-1; whether TRBD2, the table's D call, matches the DNA was not checked. TRBV21-1 is listed as a pseudogene. The CDR3 extends over 17 amino acids. CDR3 in amino acids: CASSKPRTSGRMDEQFF. CDR3 sequence (DNA): TGTGCCAGCAGCAAACCCCGGACTAGCGGGAGAATGGATGAGCAGTTCTTC.

V gene TRBV19 combines with J gene TRBJ1-6; D gene uncertain. CDR3 length: 15 residues. Per germline, CDR1 LNHDA and CDR2 SQIVND (reference sequence). V lost 3 bases and J lost 10, with 16 bases in between. Here the CDR3 DNA reads TGTGCCAGTAGTATTAGTTTCACAGTAAGATCACCCCTCCACTTT. Residues: CASSISFTVRSPLHF.

Regarding this clone: The sample has other DNA sequences that encode this CDR3 too. V and J are TRBV20-1 and TRBJ2-3; D remains unclear. The germline V gene encodes CDR1 DFQATT and CDR2 SNEGSKA (reference sequence). Between the trimmed V and J ends, which lost 5 bases and 4 bases, there was a span of 7 bases. The CDR3 contains 11 residues. The CDR3 DNA follows: TGCAGTGCTTCGCTAGCAGATACGCAGTATTTT. It yields the protein CSASLADTQYF.

The chain uses TRBV2 and TRBJ2-5; 7 bases align to TRBD2. Germline V gene lookup returns CDR1 SNHLY and CDR2 FYNNEI. CDR3 length equals 13 residues. The ends lost 5 bases at V and 3 bases at J; junction bases unmatched: 3. The CDR3 DNA is TGTGCCAGCAGTCGGGACTATAAAGAGACCCAGTACTTC. This translates into CASSRDYKETQYF.

The chain uses TRBV28 and TRBJ1-2; D gene unclear. V was clipped by 4 bases and J by 8 bases, with 17 bases between them. The CDR3 is made up of 14 amino acids. CDR1 MDHEN and CDR2 SYDVKM come from the germline V gene. The CDR3 here is CASSSPAGGRGYTF. DNA for the CDR3: TGTGCCAGCAGTTCCCCCGCGGGAGGCCGGGGCTACACCTTC.

The CDR3 DNA follows: TGTGCCAGCAGCCGAGACAGGTTCAACGGGGAGCTGTTTTTT. This codes for CASSRDRFNGELFF. The rearrangement uses TRBV2 and TRBJ2-2; TRBD1 might be the D (6 bases). Trimming pared 6 bases from V and 7 bases from J, leaving 15 bases between. The V gene's germline CDR1 is SNHLY and CDR2 FYNNEI. This CDR3 is built from 14 residues.

The V call is TRBV30, the J call TRBJ1-1; D uncertain. This CDR3 spans 15 amino acids. The germline V and J ends were trimmed by 0 bases and 0 bases, with 11 bases remaining between them. Looked up from germline, CDR1 is GTSNPN and CDR2 is SVGIG (reference sequence). The CDR3 DNA sequence: TGTGCCTGGAGTGTTTCGTCCAGGCTGAACACTGAAGCTTTCTTT. Amino acid sequence: CAWSVSSRLNTEAFF.

This clone was detected a few times. Germline and junction disagree at one end, which may indicate a read error. The chain combines TRBV5-4 with TRBJ1-4; 9 bases match TRBD1. The CDR3 extends over 11 amino acids. The germline V gene has CDR1 SGHNT and CDR2 YYREEE (reference sequence). CDR3 residues: CASSLNRDRVF. Written as DNA, the CDR3 is TGTGCCAGCAGCTTGAACCGGGACAGGGTTTTT.

This chain joins TRBV7-9 and TRBJ2-5; the D is unclear. This CDR3 spans 15 amino acids. Germline lookup yields CDR1 SEHNR and CDR2 FQNEAQ (reference sequence). Trimming cost V 2 bases and J 0 bases, with 10 bases left between them. The CDR3 nucleotides are TGTGCCAGCAGCTTACGACTCCCGTACCAAGAGACCCAGTACTTC. Its translation is CASSLRLPYQETQYF.

The chain combines TRBV9 with TRBJ2-5, with 13 positions matching TRBD2. The CDR3 length is 18 residues. The V segment lost 0 bases and the J segment 2 bases; nucleotides outside the gene matches: 7. Germline CDR1 SGDLS, CDR2 YYNGEE. CDR3 in amino acids: CASSVGWGTSGIQETQYF. DNA of the CDR3: TGTGCCAGCAGCGTAGGGTGGGGGACTAGCGGGATACAAGAGACCCAGTACTTC.

V is TRBV5-6 and J is TRBJ2-3; D may be TRBD1 or TRBD2 (5 bases each). V was clipped by 0 bases and J by 4 bases, with 18 bases between them. This CDR3 is built from 17 residues. From germline, CDR1 is SGHDT and CDR2 YYEEEE. The CDR3 loop reads CASSLGPVGAGADTQYF. CDR3 DNA: TGTGCCAGCAGCTTGGGACCCGTAGGGGCCGGGGCAGATACGCAGTATTTT.

Regarding this clone: This sample includes further DNA sequences coding for the same CDR3. This sequence joins TRBV10-3 and TRBJ2-5; D unclear. CDR1 is ENHRY, CDR2 SYGVKD, per germline. V was trimmed by 4 bases and J by 4 bases, leaving 7 bases between them. This CDR3 contains 12 residues. Here the CDR3 DNA reads TGTGCCATCAGTGCCAGTGGAGAGACCCAGTACTTC. Translation gives CAISASGETQYF.

The chain employs TRBV11-2 and TRBJ2-3, with D perhaps matching TRBD2 (6 bases). The V and J ends lost 4 bases and 3 bases respectively, with 20 bases between them. CDR3 length: 17 residues. CDR1 and CDR2 (germline): SGHAT, FQNNGV. CDR3 bases: TGTGCCAGCAGCTCCCAGGGACTCGGTGTGTGGACAGATACGCAGTATTTT. This translates into CASSSQGLGVWTDTQYF.

CDR3 residues: CASSYLDRSEAFF. CDR3 coding DNA: TGTGCCAGCAGTTACTTGGATCGATCGGAAGCTTTCTTT. The chain has TRBV6-5 and TRBJ1-1, with D unresolved. The CDR3 is made up of 13 amino acids. Germline CDR1 MNHEY, CDR2 SVGAGI. The V end lost 1 base, the J end lost 8 bases, and 11 bases lay between the germline ends.

V and J are TRBV7-9 and TRBJ2-7, with D unresolved. The V gene lost 4 bases and the J gene lost 2 bases, with 9 bases spanning the gap. The CDR3 runs 13 residues. Looked up from germline, CDR1 is SEHNR and CDR2 is FQNEAQ (reference sequence). CDR3 residues: CASSSHRTYEQYF. CDR3 DNA: TGTGCCAGCAGCTCACATAGGACCTACGAGCAGTACTTC.